This T cell receptor (beta chain) emerged from a study of T-cell memory formation after mild COVID-19. TCRdb re-called the 5' RACE reads through MiXCR, storing one row per CDR3 protein. Altogether roughly 200,000 distinct CDR3 sequences are present, 16% being singletons, with the ten largest covering about 1.9%. This clonotype was observed a handful of times. This CDR3 region has 14 residues. Per the germline V gene, CDR1 is LNHNV and CDR2 is YYDKDF (reference sequence). Between the trimmed V and J ends, which lost 1 base and 0 bases, there was a span of 6 bases. This chain links TRBV15 with TRBJ2-5, with D uncertain. The sequenced sample was PBMCs or a T cell subset sorted from them (not recorded which). This clonotype was sampled from an adult woman who had mild COVID-19 (a few samples of this study predate the infection). Cell type and time point are not known. CDR3 sequence (DNA): TGTGCCACCAGCAGAGGTAACTACCAAGAGACCCAGTACTTC. It specifies CATSRGNYQETQYF.